This TCR beta chain was obtained from a study of cytomegalovirus exposure and HLA in healthy donors. Germline loops: CDR1 MNHEY, CDR2 SVGAGI. Losses at the gene ends were 6 bases for V and 0 bases for J; bases not matched to a gene: 3. The CDR3 extends over 14 amino acids. The PCR made use of 60 Vbeta and 13 Jbeta primers. TCRdb's copy holds only in-frame clones and misses some; the assay was immunoSEQ multiplex PCR. This sample has around 120,000 clones, with 80% found just once. Sequenced sample: PBMCs. The chain is built from TRBV6-5 and TRBJ1-1; 8 positions agree with TRBD1. The TCR was taken from a male donor in good health and CMV-seronegative. CDR3 region: CASRRTGLNTEAFF. CDR3 DNA sequence: TGTGCCAGCAGGAGGACAGGGCTGAACACTGAAGCTTTCTTT.